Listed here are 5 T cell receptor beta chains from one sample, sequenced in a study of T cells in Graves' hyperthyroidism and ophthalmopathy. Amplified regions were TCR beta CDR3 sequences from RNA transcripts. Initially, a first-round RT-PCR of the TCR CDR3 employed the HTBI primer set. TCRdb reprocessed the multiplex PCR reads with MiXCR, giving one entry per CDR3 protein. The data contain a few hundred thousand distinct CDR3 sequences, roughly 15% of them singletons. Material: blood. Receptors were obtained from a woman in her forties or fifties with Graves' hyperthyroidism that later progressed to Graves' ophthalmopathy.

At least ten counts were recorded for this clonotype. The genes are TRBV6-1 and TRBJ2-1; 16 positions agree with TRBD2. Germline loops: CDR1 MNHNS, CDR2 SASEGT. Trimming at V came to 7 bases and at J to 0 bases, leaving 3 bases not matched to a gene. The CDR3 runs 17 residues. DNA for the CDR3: TGTGCCAGCACGGGGACTAGCGGGAGGGCCTCCTACAATGAGCAGTTCTTC. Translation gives CASTGTSGRASYNEQFF.

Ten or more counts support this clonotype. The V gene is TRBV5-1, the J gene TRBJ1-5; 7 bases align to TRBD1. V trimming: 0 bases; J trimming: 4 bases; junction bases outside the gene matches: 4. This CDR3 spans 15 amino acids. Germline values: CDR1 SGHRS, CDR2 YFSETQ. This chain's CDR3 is CASSLEDRLNQPQHF. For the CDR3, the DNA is TGCGCCAGCAGCTTGGAGGACAGGCTAAATCAGCCCCAGCATTTT.

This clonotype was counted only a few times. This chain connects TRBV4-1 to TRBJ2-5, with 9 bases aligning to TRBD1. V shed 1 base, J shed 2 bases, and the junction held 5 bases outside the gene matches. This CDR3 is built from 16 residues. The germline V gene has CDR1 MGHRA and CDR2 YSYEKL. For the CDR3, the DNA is TGCGCCAGCAGCCAAGCCTTGGGACAGGGACAAGAGACCCAGTACTTC. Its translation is CASSQALGQGQETQYF.

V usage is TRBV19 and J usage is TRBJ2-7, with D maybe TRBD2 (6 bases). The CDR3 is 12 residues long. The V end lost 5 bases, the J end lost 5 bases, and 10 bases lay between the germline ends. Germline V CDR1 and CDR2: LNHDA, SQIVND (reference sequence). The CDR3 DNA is TGTGCCAGTAGTCGCGGGAAAAACGAGCAGTACTTC. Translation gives CASSRGKNEQYF.

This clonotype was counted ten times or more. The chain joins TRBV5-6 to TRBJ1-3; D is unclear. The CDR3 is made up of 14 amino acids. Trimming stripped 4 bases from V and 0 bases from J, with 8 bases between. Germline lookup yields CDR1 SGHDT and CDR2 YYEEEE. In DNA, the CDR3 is TGTGCCAGCAGCCTCGGATTCTCTGGAAACACCATATATTTT. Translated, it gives CASSLGFSGNTIYF.